The 26 T cell receptor beta chains in this list originate from one sample, sequenced in a study of blood T cell repertoires in COVID-19. Profiling relied on immunoSEQ multiplex PCR, and the TCRdb table lists in-frame clones only, not all of them. The profile shows 300,000 to 450,000 clones, around nine tenths of them singletons. Material for sequencing was peripheral blood. Receptors originate from a woman aged 60 to 75 with COVID-19, enrolled during active disease.

This chain's CDR3 is CATQGQPQETQYF. CDR3 nucleotide sequence: TGTGCCACCCAGGGACAGCCCCAAGAGACCCAGTACTTC. The rearrangement uses TRBV2 and TRBJ2-5, with 7 nucleotides matching TRBD1. The trim removed 10 bases at V and 1 base at J, leaving 6 bases unmatched. Germline loops: CDR1 SNHLY, CDR2 FYNNEI. The CDR3 spans 13 residues.

The V call is TRBV28, the J call TRBJ1-3; D is ambiguous. The germline V and J ends were trimmed by 5 bases and 4 bases, with 18 bases remaining between them. This CDR3 contains 16 residues. CDR1 and CDR2 from the germline V gene are MDHEN and SYDVKM. This CDR3 is CASSHSGASGGNTIYF. In DNA form, the CDR3 reads TGTGCCAGCAGTCACTCCGGAGCTTCGGGGGGAAACACCATATATTTT.

This clone showed up just once. CDR3 bases: TGTGCCAGCAGCCCCCAGCGGGGTCCCTTTGAGCAGTACTTC. Its translation: CASSPQRGPFEQYF. The rearrangement joins TRBV7-2 to TRBJ2-7; 7 nucleotides agree with TRBD2. The germline V gene encodes CDR1 SGHTA and CDR2 FQGNSA. Unmatched junction bases numbered 11, after V lost 5 bases and J lost 7 bases. The CDR3 spans 14 residues. The full variable domain, rest sourced from reference TRBV7-2 and TRBJ2-7, is GAGVSQSPSNKVTEKGKDVELRCDPISGHTALYWYRQSLGQGLEFLIYFQGNSAPDKSGLPSDRFSAERTGGSVSTLTIQRTQQEDSAVYLCASSPQRGPFEQYFGPGTRLTVT.

The CDR3 DNA reads TGCAGTGCTAGTACAGGGGGTGCGTACGAGCAGTACTTC. This encodes CSASTGGAYEQYF. The chain combines TRBV20-1 with TRBJ2-7; 8 bases match TRBD1. Trimming cost V 3 bases and J 4 bases; bases outside gene matches: 5. This CDR3 contains 13 residues. In germline, CDR1 is DFQATT, CDR2 SNEGSKA (reference sequence).

The chain is built from TRBV9 and TRBJ1-6, with D perhaps TRBD1 (5 bases). CDR3 size: 16 residues. The V end lost 6 bases, the J end lost 3 bases, and 16 bases lay between the germline ends. Germline V gene lookup returns CDR1 SGDLS and CDR2 YYNGEE. CDR3 sequence reads: CASNADRENYNSPLHF. The CDR3 nucleotides are TGTGCCAGCAACGCCGACAGAGAAAACTATAATTCACCCCTCCACTTT.

The chain combines TRBV9 with TRBJ1-4; D possibly corresponds to TRBD1 (5 bases). CDR3 length equals 15 residues. Per germline, CDR1 SGDLS and CDR2 YYNGEE. Trimming left V 0 bases short and J 0 bases short, with 6 bases between. CDR3 sequence reads: CASSVEGATNEKLFF. The CDR3, as DNA: TGTGCCAGCAGCGTAGAAGGGGCAACTAATGAAAAACTGTTTTTT.

This clone was detected ten times or more. The V call is TRBV27, the J call TRBJ2-2, with a weak D call TRBD2 (5 bases). V dropped 6 bases and J dropped 4 bases, with 12 bases sitting between them. CDR3 size: 14 residues. CDR1 and CDR2 (germline): MNHEY, SMNVEV (reference sequence). The CDR3 DNA follows: TGTGCCAGCAGGGGCGGCGGAGGCACCGGGGAGCTGTTTTTT. Its protein product is CASRGGGGTGELFF.

The genes are TRBV14 and TRBJ2-7; weak D call: TRBD2 (5 bases). The length of the CDR3 is 13 residues. V shed 2 bases and J shed 1 base, with 6 bases lying between them. The V gene's germline CDR1 is SGHDN and CDR2 FVKESK. In DNA form, the CDR3 reads TGTGCCAGCAGCCAACGGGGTTCCTACGAGCAGTACTTC. Protein sequence: CASSQRGSYEQYF.

This chain links TRBV7-3 with TRBJ2-2, with unresolved D. CDR1 is SGHTA, CDR2 FQGTGA, per germline. This CDR3 spans 16 amino acids. V lost 1 base to trimming and J lost 0 bases, with 9 bases between them. The CDR3 sequence: CASSLNHGSNTGELFF. CDR3 nucleotide sequence: TGTGCCAGCAGCTTAAACCACGGGTCGAACACCGGGGAGCTGTTTTTT.

The table lists this clone with a count of one. The rearrangement uses TRBV6-1 and TRBJ1-5; D gene ambiguous. The CDR3 is 13 residues long. Looked up from germline, CDR1 is MNHNS and CDR2 is SASEGT. Trimming took 3 bases from V and 0 from J, leaving 3 bases between them. The CDR3: CASSDGSNQPQHF. As DNA, the CDR3 is TGTGCCAGCAGTGACGGTAGCAATCAGCCCCAGCATTTT.

The V and J genes are TRBV12-3 or TRBV12-4 and TRBJ2-2; D might be TRBD1 (5 bases). Trimming took 6 bases from V and 6 from J, leaving 8 bases between them. CDR3 length equals 12 residues. The CDR3 DNA is TGTGCCAGCAGAGCAGGGCCCGGGGAGCTGTTTTTT. Protein: CASRAGPGELFF.

This chain uses TRBV14 with TRBJ1-1; possibly TRBD1 for D (5 bases). The CDR3 covers 16 residues. V was trimmed by 1 base and J by 0 bases, leaving 12 bases between them. Germline CDR1 reads SGHDN; CDR2 reads FVKESK. The CDR3 coding sequence is TGTGCCAGCAGCCAAGTCGGGGGAGCCATGAACACTGAAGCTTTCTTT. Protein sequence: CASSQVGGAMNTEAFF.

V is TRBV20-1 and J is TRBJ1-1; D is undetermined. CDR1 is DFQATT, CDR2 SNEGSKA, per germline (reference sequence). V was shortened by 0 bases and J by 11 bases, with 10 bases between the two germline ends. The CDR3 spans 11 residues. CDR3 DNA sequence: TGCAGTGCTAGAGATTCACTCAAGGCTTTCTTT. Translated: CSARDSLKAFF.

This chain uses TRBV7-8 with TRBJ2-6, with unresolved D. Germline V CDR1 and CDR2: SGHVS, FQNEAQ. The CDR3 runs to 13 residues. V was pared by 4 bases and J by 4 bases, with 5 bases between. The DNA of the CDR3 is TGTGCCAGCAGCTACGGGGGGGCCAACGTCCTGACTTTC. This gives the protein CASSYGGANVLTF.

The J gene is TRBJ1-2, the V gene TRBV19; the D gene is possibly TRBD1 (5 bases). V was shortened by 0 bases and J by 7 bases, with 15 bases between the two germline ends. The CDR3 is made up of 15 amino acids. The germline V gene encodes CDR1 LNHDA and CDR2 SQIVND (reference sequence). The CDR3 here is CASSIDRRGSGGYTF. As DNA, the CDR3 is TGTGCCAGTAGTATAGATCGACGGGGGTCGGGTGGCTACACCTTC.

The chain combines TRBV10-2 with TRBJ1-5; TRBD1 aligns across 7 bases. Trimming removed 6 bases from V and 5 bases from J; junction bases left unmatched: 7. The germline V gene has CDR1 WSHSY and CDR2 SAAADI. This CDR3 comprises 14 residues. The DNA for the CDR3 is TGCGCCAGCAGCGGGGACAGACGATATCAGCCCCAGCATTTT. Protein sequence: CASSGDRRYQPQHF.

The J gene is TRBJ2-6, the V gene TRBV18; D not resolved. The CDR3 contains 13 residues. The V end lost 6 bases, the J end lost 4 bases, and 7 bases lay between the germline ends. Germline CDR1 reads KGHSH; CDR2 reads LQKENI. The CDR3 spells CASSLPGANVLTF. The CDR3 region has the DNA TGTGCCAGCTCCCTTCCGGGGGCCAACGTCCTGACTTTC.

V and J are TRBV7-2 and TRBJ1-4; TRBD1 matches 8 bases. Trimming took 4 bases from V and 8 from J; bases not matched to a gene: 12. Germline V gene lookup returns CDR1 SGHTA and CDR2 FQGNSA. The CDR3 loop spans 16 amino acids. CDR3 protein: CASSSPVEAGGEKLFF. Here the CDR3 DNA reads TGTGCCAGCAGCTCGCCTGTGGAAGCAGGGGGCGAAAAACTGTTTTTT.

V is TRBV2 and J is TRBJ1-2; D might be TRBD1 (6 bases). Germline V gene sequence: CDR1 SNHLY, CDR2 FYNNEI. The CDR3 runs to 13 residues. Trimming shortened V by 9 bases and J by 2 bases, and 13 bases separated the two germline ends. DNA of the CDR3: TGTGCCAGAGAAAACAGGGTGAACTATGGCTACACCTTC. Its protein is CARENRVNYGYTF.

V and J are TRBV11-3 and TRBJ1-1; no clear D gene. Germline CDR1 SGHNT, CDR2 YENEEA. V shed 5 bases and J shed 9 bases, with 13 bases lying between them. The CDR3 consists of 12 residues. CDR3 DNA sequence: TGTGCCAGCAGCCCAGACGGAGGGAAAGCTTTCTTT. Residues: CASSPDGGKAFF.

The chain carries TRBV2 and TRBJ2-7, with D uncertain. Germline V gene sequence: CDR1 SNHLY, CDR2 FYNNEI. This CDR3 spans 16 amino acids. Deletions cut 6 bases from V and 2 bases from J, with 20 bases between. The CDR3 here is CASRVDTYNFPYEQYF. As DNA, the CDR3 is TGTGCCAGCAGGGTTGACACCTACAATTTCCCCTACGAGCAGTACTTC.

This chain links TRBV6-5 with TRBJ1-1; D perhaps matches TRBD1 (5 bases). Germline CDR1 is MNHEY and CDR2 is SVGAGI. V was clipped by 4 bases and J by 1 base, with 7 bases between them. The CDR3 length is 13 residues. The CDR3 sequence is CASSSQGNTEAFF. CDR3 sequence (DNA): TGTGCCAGCAGTTCCCAGGGGAACACTGAAGCTTTCTTT.

This chain joins TRBV3-1 (or the pseudogene TRBV3-2) and TRBJ1-1, with 7 bases matching TRBD1. The CDR3 has 18 amino acids. J lost 2 bases, V lost 4 bases, and 16 bases had no gene match. Germline CDR1 reads LGHDT; CDR2 reads YNNKEL (reference sequence). The CDR3: CASSPPGGGVRFNTEAFF. As DNA, the CDR3 is TGTGCCAGCAGCCCCCCGGGAGGGGGCGTGCGTTTCAACACTGAAGCTTTCTTT.

This chain uses TRBV5-1 with TRBJ1-6; 8 bases map to TRBD1. The J segment lost 5 bases and the V segment lost 4 bases, leaving 8 bases of the junction unmatched. This CDR3 contains 16 residues. Germline loops: CDR1 SGHRS, CDR2 YFSETQ. CDR3 sequence: CASSPVPGQDNSPLHF. In DNA, the CDR3 is TGCGCCAGCAGCCCGGTTCCGGGACAGGATAATTCACCCCTCCACTTT.

The chain links TRBV9 to TRBJ1-1, with TRBD1 identical over 7 bases. Looked up from germline, CDR1 is SGDLS and CDR2 is YYNGEE. The V gene end was trimmed by 0 bases and the J gene end by 10 bases; junction bases not matched to a gene: 6. CDR3 size: 13 residues. The CDR3 bases are TGTGCCAGCAGCGTAGAATCAGGACAGGTAGCTTTCTTT. It translates to CASSVESGQVAFF. Full variable domain (outside the CDR3, taken from reference TRBV9 and TRBJ1-1): DSGVTQTPKHLITATGQRVTLRCSPRSGDLSVYWYQQSLDQGLQFLIQYYNGEERAKGNILERFSAQQFPDLHSELNLSSLELGDSALYFCASSVESGQVAFFGQGTRLTVV.

The rearrangement joins TRBV7-9 to TRBJ1-1; D call uncertain. Germline V gene data show CDR1 as SEHNR and CDR2 as FQNEAQ (reference sequence). Trimming left V 0 bases short and J 1 base short, with 6 bases between. The CDR3 is 14 residues long. CDR3 residues: CASSLATGNTEAFF. The CDR3 bases are TGTGCCAGCAGCTTAGCGACGGGGAACACTGAAGCTTTCTTT.